This TCR beta chain stems from a study of blood T cell repertoires in COVID-19. Study-wide background: The cDNA or gDNA used as material had been derived from T cells, B-cell-depleted T cells, or PBMCs.

V was trimmed by 1 base and J by 4 bases, leaving 13 bases between them. Germline CDR1 reads SGHTA; CDR2 reads FQGNSA. The CDR3 has 15 amino acids. Assay used: immunoSEQ multiplex PCR; TCRdb lists only in-frame clones, some missing. The repertoire consists of a few hundred thousand clones, with 90% occurring once and the leading ten covering 2.1%. The J gene is TRBJ1-2, the V gene TRBV7-2, with unresolved D. Sequencing input: peripheral blood. This TCR came from a woman aged 55-70 years with COVID-19, enrolled during active disease. The CDR3: CASSLDSGSGYGYTF. The CDR3 DNA is TGTGCCAGCAGCTTAGATTCGGGGAGCGGCTATGGCTACACCTTC. The full variable domain, completed using reference TRBV7-2 and TRBJ1-2, is GAGVSQSPSNKVTEKGKDVELRCDPISGHTALYWYRQSLGQGLEFLIYFQGNSAPDKSGLPSDRFSAERTGGSVSTLTIQRTQQEDSAVYLCASSLDSGSGYGYTFGSGTRLTVV.